The 11 T cell receptor beta chains given below trace back to one sample, sequenced in a study of T cells in narcolepsy. Some clones are missing from TCRdb's copy, which holds only in-frame ones; the method was immunoSEQ multiplex PCR. This sample has approximately 25,000 clones, with 78% found just once. The specimen sequenced was CD45RA- memory CD4+ T cells from PBMCs. The receptors were sampled from a human donor with narcolepsy.

The V gene is TRBV7-8, the J gene TRBJ1-5, with no clear D. This CDR3 spans 18 amino acids. Germline CDR1 is SGHVS and CDR2 is FQNEAQ. Trimming stripped 1 base from V and 0 bases from J, with 16 bases between. CDR3 in DNA: TGTGCCAGCAGCTTAGGAAGGTTGACCAGAGGTAGCAATCAGCCCCAGCATTTT. This gives the protein CASSLGRLTRGSNQPQHF. The variable domain in full, with the rest retrieved from reference TRBV7-8 and TRBJ1-5, is GAGVSQSPRYKVAKRGQDVALRCDPISGHVSLFWYQQALGQGPEFLTYFQNEAQLDKSGLPSDRFFAERPEGSVSTLKIQRTQQEDSAVYLCASSLGRLTRGSNQPQHFGDGTRLSIL.

This chain connects TRBV18 to TRBJ2-7, with 10 bases identical to TRBD1. The CDR3 length is 13 residues. In germline, CDR1 is KGHSH, CDR2 LQKENI. Trimming cost V 9 bases and J 7 bases; bases outside gene matches: 9. The CDR3 DNA is TGTGCCAGGCCGGGACAGGGGACGAGGGAGCAGTACTTC. Protein: CARPGQGTREQYF.

On this clone itself: This sample includes further DNA sequences coding for the same CDR3. The CDR3, as DNA: TGTGCCAGCAGTGAAACAGGGTACTATGGCTACACCTTC. It specifies CASSETGYYGYTF. The chain combines TRBV6-1 with TRBJ1-2, with a tentative D call TRBD1 (6 bases). V was trimmed by 2 bases and J by 3 bases, leaving 7 bases between them. Germline V gene sequence: CDR1 MNHNS, CDR2 SASEGT. The CDR3 is made up of 13 amino acids.

V usage is TRBV10-1 and J usage is TRBJ2-7; 12 nucleotides match TRBD1. The CDR3 consists of 16 residues. Germline CDR1 is WNHNN and CDR2 is SYGVQD (reference sequence). The trim removed 5 bases at V and 6 bases at J, leaving 11 bases unmatched. The CDR3 region has the DNA TGCGCCAGCAGTCGAGAACCGGGACAGGGGGCTTTCGAGCAGTACTTC. Translation gives CASSREPGQGAFEQYF.

The CDR3 DNA reads as TGTGCCAGCAGCGTAGACAGAAACTATGGCTACACCTTC. Encoded protein: CASSVDRNYGYTF. The chain carries TRBV7-8 and TRBJ1-2; weak D call: TRBD1 (5 bases). The V end was cut by 5 bases, the J end by 2 bases, with 9 bases between. Germline V gives CDR1 SGHVS, CDR2 FQNEAQ. The CDR3 consists of 13 residues. The full variable domain, in which reference TRBV7-8 and TRBJ1-2 provide the parts outside the CDR3, is GAGVSQSPRYKVAKRGQDVALRCDPISGHVSLFWYQQALGQGPEFLTYFQNEAQLDKSGLPSDRFFAERPEGSVSTLKIQRTQQEDSAVYLCASSVDRNYGYTFGSGTRLTVV.

The J gene is TRBJ2-7, the V gene TRBV6-1; a possible D gene is TRBD2 (6 bases). The CDR3 has 11 amino acids. Per the germline V gene, CDR1 is MNHNS and CDR2 is SASEGT. Deletions cut 7 bases from V and 7 bases from J, with 11 bases between. In DNA form, the CDR3 reads TGTGCCAGCACCCCGGGGGTAGAGCAGTACTTC. This translates into CASTPGVEQYF.

The chain combines TRBV5-7 with TRBJ1-2; 8 bases are a match to TRBD1. TRBV5-7 is an ORF, and what it does is uncertain. There are 18 residues in the CDR3. Trimming at V came to 4 bases and at J to 3 bases, leaving 17 bases not matched to a gene. The CDR3 DNA reads as TGTGCCAGCAGCGATTGGACCGGGGACAGGTTAAGGTACTATGGCTACACCTTC. This gives the protein CASSDWTGDRLRYYGYTF.

The genes are TRBV6-1 and TRBJ2-7, with TRBD1 as a possible D gene (6 bases). The CDR3 contains 14 residues. Germline V CDR1 and CDR2: MNHNS, SASEGT. Between the trimmed V and J ends, which lost 0 bases and 4 bases, there was a span of 10 bases. As DNA, the CDR3 is TGTGCCAGCAGTGAAGCTGGACAGATTTACGAGCAGTACTTC. Encoded protein: CASSEAGQIYEQYF.

This clone was picked up a small number of times. This rearrangement joins TRBV10-2 to TRBJ1-5, with D perhaps TRBD1 (5 bases). The ends were cut back, 3 bases at V and 7 bases at J, with 25 bases in the middle. CDR1 is WSHSY, CDR2 SAAADI, per germline. The CDR3 totals 18 residues. The CDR3 DNA sequence: TGCGCCAGCAGTGAAAGTCCACAAGGGGCCACCATCGGGCAGCCCCAGCATTTT. Amino acid sequence: CASSESPQGATIGQPQHF.

This clone showed up just a few times. The chain combines TRBV15 with TRBJ2-5; weak D call: TRBD1 (5 bases). Near its end, the DNA agrees better with TRBJ2-7, so the J call may be wrong. This CDR3 contains 15 residues. Germline V gene data show CDR1 as LNHNV and CDR2 as YYDKDF (reference sequence). CDR3 nucleotides: TGTGCCACCAGCACTGATTACAGGTTTTCCTACGAGCAGTACTTC. Its protein product is CATSTDYRFSYEQYF.

This chain connects TRBV11-2 to TRBJ1-1; TRBD1 might be the D (5 bases). CDR3 size: 16 residues. Trimming took off 6 bases at V and 1 base at J, with 18 bases between the two ends. Germline assignment: CDR1 SGHAT and CDR2 FQNNGV. In DNA, the CDR3 is TGTGCCAGCAGTCTGGCGCAGGGAGCGTCGAACACTGAAGCTTTCTTT. Amino acid sequence: CASSLAQGASNTEAFF.